The 28 T cell receptor beta chains given below trace back to one sample, sequenced in a study of T-cell memory formation after mild COVID-19. One entry per CDR3 protein, called by TCRdb with MiXCR from the 5' RACE reads. There are approximately 400,000 distinct CDR3 sequences in the sample; roughly 17% occur only once, and 20% to 25% lies in the top ten. The sequenced sample consisted of PBMCs or a T cell subset sorted from them (not recorded which). The origin of the receptors is a man between 18 and 29 years old who had mild COVID-19 (a few samples of this study predate the infection). Cell type and time point are not known.

This clonotype turned up a few times. The chain carries TRBV7-2 and TRBJ2-2; D is perhaps TRBD1 or TRBD2 (6 bases each). CDR3 length: 15 residues. Germline loops: CDR1 SGHTA, CDR2 FQGNSA. V lost 7 bases to trimming and J lost 6 bases, with 18 bases between them. For the CDR3, the DNA is TGTGCCAGCAACCACCTGGAGGGGGGAGCCGGGGAGCTGTTTTTT. Translated: CASNHLEGGAGELFF.

This clonotype was counted at least ten times. The rearrangement joins TRBV15 to TRBJ2-5, with D possibly matching TRBD2 (6 bases). The CDR3 runs to 12 residues. The germline gives CDR1 LNHNV, CDR2 YYDKDF (reference sequence). Trimming pared 9 bases from V and 5 bases from J, leaving 13 bases between. CDR3 residues: CATRRGGETQYF. In nucleotides, the CDR3 is TGTGCCACTAGGAGGGGTGGGGAGACCCAGTACTTC.

This clonotype appeared a few times. J is TRBJ2-7 and V is TRBV2; 10 positions match TRBD2. V shed 0 bases and J 4 bases; nucleotides not matched to a gene: 9. The V gene's germline CDR1 is SNHLY and CDR2 FYNNEI. The CDR3 covers 17 residues. The CDR3 reads CASSEALLSGGIYEQYV. The CDR3 nucleotides are TGTGCCAGCAGTGAAGCGCTTCTTAGCGGGGGGATTTACGAGCAGTACGTC.

In DNA, the CDR3 is TGTGCCAGCAGTTCTGACAGGGCCCCTCTCGGGGAGCTGTTTTTT. Protein: CASSSDRAPLGELFF. V usage is TRBV2 and J usage is TRBJ2-2; 7 bases agree with TRBD1. This CDR3 region has 15 residues. Trimming cost V 5 bases and J 7 bases; bases outside gene matches: 10. Germline values: CDR1 SNHLY, CDR2 FYNNEI.

This clonotype was observed a handful of times. This sequence joins TRBV6-6 and TRBJ2-5, with a possible D match to TRBD2 (5 bases). V gave up 6 bases and J gave up 4 bases, with 15 bases separating them. Germline V gene data show CDR1 as MNHNY and CDR2 as SVGAGI (reference sequence). The CDR3 is 14 residues long. In nucleotides, the CDR3 is TGTGCCAGCAGATCCGCTACCCGGGGAGAGACCCAGTACTTC. It is translated as CASRSATRGETQYF.

V and J are TRBV6-2 or TRBV6-3 and TRBJ2-3; D gene uncertain. V gave up 8 bases and J gave up 8 bases, with 8 bases separating them. Germline V lookup: CDR1 MNHEY, CDR2 SVGEGT. The CDR3 length is 10 residues. CDR3 nucleotides: TGTGCCAGCTCGGAGCGTACGCAGTATTTT. Residues: CASSERTQYF.

The genes are TRBV28 and TRBJ1-3; unclear D gene. Germline CDR1 and CDR2: MDHEN and SYDVKM. Trimming removed 2 bases from V and 0 bases from J, with 8 bases in between. The CDR3 is 15 residues long. For the CDR3, the DNA is TGTGCCAGCAGTTTACCAAATCACTCTGGAAACACCATATATTTT. This gives the protein CASSLPNHSGNTIYF.

V is TRBV12-3 or TRBV12-4 and J is TRBJ2-5; 8 bases match TRBD2. The CDR3 has 13 amino acids. V lost 7 bases, J lost 1 base, and 2 bases stayed unmatched. The CDR3 loop is CASNSGGQETQYF. CDR3 nucleotide sequence: TGTGCCAGCAACAGCGGGGGCCAAGAGACCCAGTACTTC.

This clonotype was detected only a few times. V and J are TRBV7-3 and TRBJ2-5; possible D gene TRBD1, 6 bases. V lost 5 bases and J lost 2, with 18 bases in between. Germline lookup yields CDR1 SGHTA and CDR2 FQGTGA. The CDR3 has 16 residues. The CDR3 sequence: CASSLKGVPGQETQYF. The CDR3 region has the DNA TGTGCCAGCAGCCTTAAGGGGGTGCCAGGGCAAGAGACCCAGTACTTC.

This clonotype was counted only a few times. The rearrangement uses TRBV4-1 and TRBJ2-1, with TRBD2 matching 9 bases. This CDR3 has 16 residues. Looked up from germline, CDR1 is MGHRA and CDR2 is YSYEKL. The V and J ends lost 4 bases and 9 bases, in that order; junction bases with no gene match: 13. CDR3 DNA: TGCGCCAGCAGCCTCGTCAGAATTGTAGCGGGGGTTGAGCAGTTCTTC. Its translation is CASSLVRIVAGVEQFF.

This clonotype appeared a few times. V and J are TRBV11-2 and TRBJ2-5, with 7 bases aligning to TRBD2. CDR1 is SGHAT, CDR2 FQNNGV, per germline. V shed 5 bases and J 7 bases; nucleotides not matched to a gene: 7. The CDR3 is 13 residues long. The CDR3 loop is CASSLGLVGTQYF. The CDR3 nucleotides read TGTGCCAGCAGCCTCGGACTAGTCGGGACCCAGTACTTC.

The chain couples TRBV9 to TRBJ2-3; 8 nucleotides agree with TRBD2. There are 15 residues in the CDR3. Germline V lookup: CDR1 SGDLS, CDR2 YYNGEE. The V gene end was trimmed by 0 bases and the J gene end by 4 bases; junction bases not matched to a gene: 4. The CDR3 here is CASSVDGRGADTQYF. The CDR3 bases are TGTGCCAGCAGCGTAGATGGGCGGGGGGCAGATACGCAGTATTTT.

This clonotype was detected only a few times. J is TRBJ1-4 and V is TRBV4-2; a possible D gene is TRBD1 (5 bases). Germline CDR1 reads LGHNA; CDR2 reads YNFKEQ. V lost 1 base and J 8 bases, leaving 14 bases between the germline ends. The CDR3 covers 15 residues. For the CDR3, the DNA is TGTGCCAGCAGCCAAGGGGACTTCCTACAGGAAAAACTGTTTTTT. This sequence encodes CASSQGDFLQEKLFF.

V and J are TRBV7-9 and TRBJ1-2; unclear D gene. The CDR3 runs 13 residues. Germline V gene data show CDR1 as SEHNR and CDR2 as FQNEAQ (reference sequence). The ends were cut back, 5 bases at V and 8 bases at J, with 15 bases in the middle. CDR3 DNA: TGTGCCAGCAGCAATATTGCGGGCAACGGCTACACCTTC. It encodes CASSNIAGNGYTF.

This clonotype was seen a few times. The rearrangement uses TRBV6-5 and TRBJ2-1; 10 bases agree with TRBD2. The germline V gene encodes CDR1 MNHEY and CDR2 SVGAGI. The junction had 3 bases not matched to a gene; V was cut back by 0 bases and J by 1 base. The CDR3 loop spans 17 amino acids. CDR3 residues: CASSYSPAGGSYNEQFF. The CDR3 DNA sequence: TGTGCCAGCAGTTACTCCCCAGCGGGGGGGTCCTACAATGAGCAGTTCTTC.

This clonotype was detected only a few times. The chain carries TRBV29-1 and TRBJ1-1; D is undetermined. Germline CDR1 is SQVTM and CDR2 is ANQGSEA. Deletions cut 6 bases from V and 1 base from J, with 15 bases between. CDR3 length equals 14 residues. CDR3 in amino acids: CSVRTAGPNTEAFF. CDR3 nucleotides: TGCAGCGTCCGGACCGCGGGCCCGAACACTGAAGCTTTCTTT.

The sample holds a few counts of this clonotype. The J gene is TRBJ2-3, the V gene TRBV6-2 or TRBV6-3, with 8 bases identical to TRBD1. The ends lost 2 bases at V and 7 bases at J; junction bases unmatched: 5. CDR1 and CDR2 (germline): MNHEY, SVGEGT. The CDR3 has 14 amino acids. Written as DNA, the CDR3 is TGTGCCAGCAGTTACGCGACAGGGGAAAATACGCAGTATTTT. Protein: CASSYATGENTQYF.

This clonotype was found a few times. V gene TRBV10-3 combines with J gene TRBJ1-5, with 8 bases that match TRBD1. Per the germline V gene, CDR1 is ENHRY and CDR2 is SYGVKD. V shed 3 bases and J 6 bases; nucleotides not matched to a gene: 7. The CDR3 has 15 amino acids. This CDR3 is CAISDWGQAGQPQHF. The CDR3 region has the DNA TGTGCCATCAGTGACTGGGGACAGGCTGGTCAGCCCCAGCATTTT.

This clonotype showed up just a few times. The chain combines TRBV29-1 with TRBJ1-1; 9 bases fit TRBD1. The CDR3 length is 12 residues. The J segment lost 6 bases and the V segment lost 6 bases, leaving 5 bases of the junction unmatched. Germline V gene sequence: CDR1 SQVTM, CDR2 ANQGSEA. CDR3 in amino acids: CSVYRGLSEAFF. The CDR3 DNA reads TGCAGCGTATACAGGGGGCTTTCTGAAGCTTTCTTT.

The rearrangement links TRBV27 to TRBJ2-1; weak D call: TRBD1 (5 bases). CDR1 MNHEY and CDR2 SMNVEV come from the germline V gene (reference sequence). V lost 3 bases and J 9 bases, leaving 15 bases between the germline ends. This CDR3 contains 14 residues. This chain's CDR3 is CASSLGLPASEQFF. As DNA, the CDR3 is TGTGCCAGCAGTTTGGGGCTCCCGGCGTCTGAGCAGTTCTTC.

There are a few counts of this clonotype. V gene TRBV6-2 or TRBV6-3 combines with J gene TRBJ1-2; D gene ambiguous. Germline V gives CDR1 MNHEY, CDR2 SVGEGT. The ends were cut back, 6 bases at V and 0 bases at J, with 11 bases in the middle. There are 14 residues in the CDR3. The CDR3 sequence: CASSPTTSNYGYTF. Here the CDR3 DNA reads TGTGCCAGCAGCCCTACTACTTCTAACTATGGCTACACCTTC.

This clonotype has a handful of counts. This chain links TRBV12-3 or TRBV12-4 with TRBJ2-7; D unresolved. The V end lost 4 bases, the J end lost 3 bases, and 7 bases lay between the germline ends. The CDR3 is made up of 12 amino acids. The CDR3 spells CASSSDGYEQYF. CDR3 DNA sequence: TGTGCCAGCAGTTCGGACGGCTACGAGCAGTACTTC.

The chain has TRBV12-3 or TRBV12-4 and TRBJ1-2; D is unresolved. The CDR3 has 17 amino acids. Trimming took off 7 bases at V and 5 bases at J, with 26 bases between the two ends. In DNA, the CDR3 is TGTGCCAGCACCCTCGGAGGTGCCGCCCCAAGGCCGTATGGCTACACCTTC. It is translated as CASTLGGAAPRPYGYTF.

The V and J genes are TRBV5-6 and TRBJ2-1, with a weak D call TRBD1 (6 bases). V was trimmed by 2 bases and J by 4 bases, leaving 16 bases between them. The CDR3 loop spans 16 amino acids. Germline V lookup: CDR1 SGHDT, CDR2 YYEEEE. CDR3 protein: CASSFRTGTSYNEQFF. The CDR3 nucleotides are TGTGCCAGCAGCTTTAGAACCGGGACATCATACAATGAGCAGTTCTTC. The complete variable domain, with remaining parts taken from reference TRBV5-6 and TRBJ2-1, reads DAGVTQSPTHLIKTRGQQVTLRCSPKSGHDTVSWYQQALGQGPQFIFQYYEEEERQRGNFPDRFSGHQFPNYSSELNVNALLLGDSALYLCASSFRTGTSYNEQFFGPGTRLTVL.

The chain carries TRBV7-8 and TRBJ1-1; the match to TRBD1 covers 8 bases. V trimming: 4 bases; J trimming: 3 bases; junction bases outside the gene matches: 7. Germline loops: CDR1 SGHVS, CDR2 FQNEAQ. CDR3 length equals 15 residues. The CDR3 coding sequence is TGTGCCAGCAGCTCCCTAGCAGGGGGCTACACTGAAGCTTTCTTT. Protein product: CASSSLAGGYTEAFF.

The V call is TRBV30, the J call TRBJ2-7; 7 positions agree with TRBD1. Unmatched junction bases numbered 5, after V lost 3 bases and J lost 0 bases. Germline V gene sequence: CDR1 GTSNPN, CDR2 SVGIG (reference sequence). There are 14 residues in the CDR3. CDR3: CAWSGDSFSYEQYF. CDR3 coding DNA: TGTGCCTGGAGCGGGGACAGCTTCTCCTACGAGCAGTACTTC.

This chain connects TRBV6-2 or TRBV6-3 to TRBJ1-2, with unresolved D. V was cut by 6 bases and J by 5 bases, with 13 bases left in between. Germline CDR1 MNHEY, CDR2 SVGEGT. This CDR3 has 13 amino acids. CDR3 residues: CASSSTTHYGYTF. The CDR3 coding sequence is TGTGCCAGCAGCTCTACGACCCATTATGGCTACACCTTC.

This clonotype turned up a few times. The chain recombines TRBV20-1 with TRBJ1-2; a possible D gene is TRBD1 (6 bases). This CDR3 contains 16 residues. The V gene lost 2 bases and the J gene lost 4 bases, with 20 bases spanning the gap. Per the germline V gene, CDR1 is DFQATT and CDR2 is SNEGSKA (reference sequence). CDR3 in amino acids: CSARNLDRIKGYGYTF. The CDR3 DNA sequence: TGCAGTGCTAGAAATCTTGACAGGATAAAAGGCTATGGCTACACCTTC.